Below, 2 T cell receptor beta chains from the same sample are listed, as sequenced in a study of blood T cell repertoires in COVID-19. The protocol was immunoSEQ multiplex PCR, while the TCRdb copy is restricted to in-frame clones and leaves out a portion. The profile shows about 420,000 clones, roughly 90% of them singletons. The sample taken for sequencing was peripheral blood. These receptor sequences come from a man between 18 and 29 years old with COVID-19, enrolled during active disease.

The chain has TRBV2 and TRBJ2-3; D unclear. The germline V and J ends were trimmed by 7 bases and 5 bases, with 10 bases remaining between them. The CDR3 has 12 amino acids. Germline V gives CDR1 SNHLY, CDR2 FYNNEI. The CDR3 region has the DNA TGTGCCAGCAAGCCCGAGGAAGATACGCAGTATTTT. It yields the protein CASKPEEDTQYF.

This clone was seen once. The chain couples TRBV28 to TRBJ2-5; a weak D match, TRBD2 (6 bases). Trimming took 3 bases from V and 5 from J, leaving 19 bases between them. The CDR3 spans 16 residues. The germline gives CDR1 MDHEN, CDR2 SYDVKM. CDR3 bases: TGTGCCAGCAGTTTGATGGAGGGCGTTAGGAGGGAGACCCAGTACTTC. Translation gives CASSLMEGVRRETQYF. The full variable domain, in which reference TRBV28 and TRBJ2-5 provide the parts outside the CDR3, is DVKVTQSSRYLVKRTGEKVFLECVQDMDHENMFWYRQDPGLGLRLIYFSYDVKMKEKGDIPEGYSVSREKKERFSLILESASTNQTSMYLCASSLMEGVRRETQYFGPGTRLLVL.